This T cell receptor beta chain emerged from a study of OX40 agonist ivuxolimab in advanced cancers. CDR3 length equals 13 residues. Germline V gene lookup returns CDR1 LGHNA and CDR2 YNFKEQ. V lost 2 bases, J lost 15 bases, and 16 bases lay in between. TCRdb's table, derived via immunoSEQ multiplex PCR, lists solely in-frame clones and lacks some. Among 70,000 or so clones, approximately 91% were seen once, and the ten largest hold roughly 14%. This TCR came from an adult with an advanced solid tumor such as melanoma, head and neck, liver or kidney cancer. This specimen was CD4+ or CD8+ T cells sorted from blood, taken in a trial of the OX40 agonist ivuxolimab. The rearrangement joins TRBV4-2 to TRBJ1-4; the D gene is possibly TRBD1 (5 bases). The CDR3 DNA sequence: TGTGCCAGCAGCCAAAGGGGTTACACTTCGGTGTTTTTT. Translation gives CASSQRGYTSVFF.